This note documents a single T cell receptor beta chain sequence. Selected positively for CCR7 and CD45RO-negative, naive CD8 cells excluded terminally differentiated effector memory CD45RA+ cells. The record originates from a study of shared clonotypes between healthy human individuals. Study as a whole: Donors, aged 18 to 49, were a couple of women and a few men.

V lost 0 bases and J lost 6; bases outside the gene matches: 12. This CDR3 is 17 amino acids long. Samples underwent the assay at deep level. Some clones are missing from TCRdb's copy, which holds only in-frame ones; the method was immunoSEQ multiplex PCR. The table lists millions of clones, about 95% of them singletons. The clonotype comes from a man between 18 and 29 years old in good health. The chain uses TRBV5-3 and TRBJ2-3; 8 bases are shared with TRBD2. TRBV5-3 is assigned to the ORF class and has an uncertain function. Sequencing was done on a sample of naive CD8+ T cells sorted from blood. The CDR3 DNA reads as TGTGCCAGAAGCTTGGGACTAGCGCACACACAAGCGGATACGCAGTATTTT. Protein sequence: CARSLGLAHTQADTQYF.